What follows are 22 T cell receptor beta chains derived from one specimen sequenced in a study of OX40 agonist ivuxolimab in advanced cancers. The repertoire was sequenced with immunoSEQ multiplex PCR; TCRdb's copy has only in-frame clones and lacks some. The sample gives 30,000 to 45,000 clones, approximately 78% of which show up once; approximately 21% is in the top ten. This sample comprised CD4+ or CD8+ T cells sorted from blood, obtained in a trial of the OX40 agonist ivuxolimab. These TCRs come from an adult with an advanced solid tumor such as melanoma, head and neck, liver or kidney cancer.

The chain employs TRBV19 and TRBJ2-7; no definite D call. The length of the CDR3 is 13 residues. The V gene's germline CDR1 is LNHDA and CDR2 SQIVND (reference sequence). The V gene lost 4 bases and the J gene lost 5 bases, with 12 bases spanning the gap. In DNA, the CDR3 is TGTGCCAGTAGTACGGCACAGCAGGACGAGCAGTACTTC. Its protein product is CASSTAQQDEQYF.

This clone was counted between two and nine times. The chain carries TRBV2 and TRBJ2-5, with D possibly matching TRBD2 (5 bases). This CDR3 has 13 residues. Trimming left V 7 bases short and J 2 bases short, with 11 bases between. Germline V gene sequence: CDR1 SNHLY, CDR2 FYNNEI. The CDR3 here is CASNRGQQETQYF. The CDR3 bases are TGTGCCAGCAATCGGGGTCAGCAAGAGACCCAGTACTTC.

This chain connects TRBV30 to TRBJ2-7; D may be TRBD1 (6 bases). Germline-derived CDR1 and CDR2 are GTSNPN and SVGIG (reference sequence). V lost 1 base, J lost 4 bases, and 8 bases lay in between. The CDR3 spans 12 residues. The CDR3 DNA reads TGTGCCTGGAGTGGACAGGCTTACGAGCAGTACTTC. This codes for CAWSGQAYEQYF.

Only a few counts were recorded for this clone. The chain employs TRBV19 and TRBJ1-1; maybe TRBD1 (6 bases). Trimming took 7 bases from V and 1 from J, leaving 19 bases between them. The CDR3 has 16 amino acids. From germline, CDR1 is LNHDA and CDR2 SQIVND (reference sequence). The CDR3 sequence: CASTSRKGGRNTEAFF. CDR3 nucleotides: TGTGCCAGTACCTCACGTAAGGGGGGGCGGAACACTGAAGCTTTCTTT.

The chain links TRBV18 to TRBJ2-1; D unresolved. This CDR3 is 13 amino acids long. Germline CDR1 and CDR2: KGHSH and LQKENI. Trimming cost V 4 bases and J 8 bases, with 12 bases left between them. DNA of the CDR3: TGTGCCAGCTCACTGGGGTATATGTATGAGCAGTTCTTC. It specifies CASSLGYMYEQFF.

This chain uses TRBV28 with TRBJ2-5; a weak D match, TRBD2 (6 bases). The CDR3 length is 15 residues. V was pared by 2 bases and J by 2 bases, with 12 bases between. Germline-derived CDR1 and CDR2 are MDHEN and SYDVKM. The CDR3 sequence: CASSLGGSLQETQYF. CDR3 in DNA: TGTGCCAGCAGTTTAGGGGGGAGCTTACAAGAGACCCAGTACTTC.

The rearrangement joins TRBV18 to TRBJ2-7; 13 bases fit TRBD2. Germline CDR1 KGHSH, CDR2 LQKENI. This CDR3 is built from 15 residues. The V gene end was trimmed by 6 bases and the J gene end by 2 bases; junction bases not matched to a gene: 4. CDR3 sequence reads: CASSRTSGSTYEQYF. DNA of the CDR3: TGTGCCAGCTCCCGGACTAGCGGGAGCACCTACGAGCAGTACTTC.

The chain combines TRBV25-1 with TRBJ2-1, with a tentative D call TRBD1 (6 bases). Germline V gene sequence: CDR1 MGHDK, CDR2 SYGVNS. Between the trimmed V and J ends, which lost 4 bases and 14 bases, there was a span of 21 bases. This CDR3 has 14 residues. The CDR3 sequence: CASSADKGFAGEFF. DNA of the CDR3: TGTGCCAGCAGTGCGGACAAGGGTTTCGCAGGGGAGTTCTTC.

The V call is TRBV7-2, the J call TRBJ1-6, with D perhaps TRBD1 (6 bases). CDR3 size: 13 residues. V lost 7 bases and J lost 7, with 11 bases in between. Germline CDR1 is SGHTA and CDR2 is FQGNSA. The CDR3 protein is CASTRTENSPLHF. Written as DNA, the CDR3 is TGTGCCAGCACCCGGACAGAAAATTCACCCCTCCACTTT.

This chain uses TRBV4-1 with TRBJ2-5, with 12 bases matching TRBD2. The junction had 8 bases not matched to a gene; V was cut back by 2 bases and J by 4 bases. The germline gives CDR1 MGHRA, CDR2 YSYEKL. This CDR3 has 17 residues. The CDR3 region has the DNA TGCGCCAGCAGCCAAAAACCTAGCGGGGGGGCCGGAGAGACCCAGTACTTC. It is translated as CASSQKPSGGAGETQYF.

The chain recombines TRBV27 with TRBJ1-3; D perhaps matches TRBD1 (6 bases). The CDR3 has 16 residues. V lost 5 bases and J 2 bases, leaving 16 bases between the germline ends. CDR1 is MNHEY and CDR2 is SMNVEV in the germline V gene (reference sequence). The CDR3 protein is CASSPTGIGAGNTIYF. CDR3 coding DNA: TGTGCCAGCAGTCCTACAGGGATTGGTGCTGGAAACACCATATATTTT.

V is TRBV6-5 and J is TRBJ2-7; tentatively, D is TRBD1 or TRBD2 (5 bases each). CDR3 length: 14 residues. V was shortened by 6 bases and J by 8 bases, with 20 bases between the two germline ends. From germline, CDR1 is MNHEY and CDR2 SVGAGI. The CDR3 sequence: CASRSGTVPRQQYF. CDR3 DNA: TGTGCCAGCAGATCCGGGACCGTCCCCCGGCAGCAGTACTTC.

The gene calls are TRBV11-2 and TRBJ2-7; TRBD2 might be the D (6 bases). Trimming left V 0 bases short and J 3 bases short, with 12 bases between. CDR1 and CDR2 (germline): SGHAT, FQNNGV. This CDR3 comprises 15 residues. CDR3 residues: CASSLDPTGVYEQYF. The CDR3 DNA is TGTGCCAGCAGCTTAGATCCCACGGGAGTCTACGAGCAGTACTTC.

The chain joins TRBV28 to TRBJ1-3; D is unresolved. V lost 2 bases and J lost 6, with 2 bases in between. The CDR3 spans 11 residues. The V gene's germline CDR1 is MDHEN and CDR2 SYDVKM. The CDR3 bases are TGTGCCAGCAGTTTAAAAAACACCATATATTTT. This translates into CASSLKNTIYF.

The gene calls are TRBV6-5 and TRBJ2-2, with TRBD2 identical over 12 bases. The J segment lost 5 bases and the V segment lost 4 bases, leaving 5 bases of the junction unmatched. The germline gives CDR1 MNHEY, CDR2 SVGAGI. The CDR3 sequence is 16 residues long. The CDR3 DNA reads as TGTGCCAGCAGTTCTCCGACTAGCGGGAGAACCGGGGAGCTGTTTTTT. Residues: CASSSPTSGRTGELFF.

This chain uses TRBV7-9 with TRBJ1-1; 8 bases match TRBD1. V lost 2 bases and J lost 8; bases outside the gene matches: 7. The CDR3 has 14 residues. Germline CDR1 and CDR2: SEHNR and FQNEAQ (reference sequence). CDR3 nucleotide sequence: TGTGCCAGCAGCTTATGGCAGGGGGCTGCGGAAGCTTTCTTT. It encodes CASSLWQGAAEAFF.

This sequence joins TRBV2 and TRBJ1-2; TRBD1 might be the D (6 bases). V was shortened by 3 bases and J by 1 base, with 12 bases between the two germline ends. The CDR3 is made up of 15 amino acids. Germline loops: CDR1 SNHLY, CDR2 FYNNEI. CDR3: CASSEWPGVNYGYTF. CDR3 DNA: TGTGCCAGCAGTGAGTGGCCAGGGGTTAACTATGGCTACACCTTC.

The rearrangement links TRBV7-3 to TRBJ2-2, with TRBD2 as a possible D gene (6 bases). Germline V gene data show CDR1 as SGHTA and CDR2 as FQGTGA. Between the trimmed V and J ends, which lost 5 bases and 3 bases, there was a span of 16 bases. The CDR3 covers 16 residues. CDR3 DNA sequence: TGTGCCAGCAGCCCCTCGGGACTCATCTACACCGGGGAGCTGTTTTTT. Protein: CASSPSGLIYTGELFF. Full variable domain (missing parts from reference TRBV7-3 and TRBJ2-2): GAGVSQTPSNKVTEKGKYVELRCDPISGHTALYWYRQSLGQGPEFLIYFQGTGAADDSGLPNDRFFAVRPEGSVSTLKIQRTERGDSAVYLCASSPSGLIYTGELFFGEGSRLTVL.

The J gene is TRBJ2-7, the V gene TRBV7-9; 8 bases are shared with TRBD2. The CDR3 sequence is 15 residues long. V lost 2 bases and J lost 2; bases outside the gene matches: 5. CDR1 and CDR2 (germline): SEHNR, FQNEAQ (reference sequence). The CDR3 DNA is TGTGCCAGCAGCTTACCGGGACTAGGGGCCTACGAGCAGTACTTC. This sequence encodes CASSLPGLGAYEQYF.

J is TRBJ1-3 and V is TRBV18, with 10 bases aligning to TRBD1. From germline, CDR1 is KGHSH and CDR2 LQKENI. The V segment lost 3 bases and the J segment 7 bases; nucleotides outside the gene matches: 6. The CDR3 totals 15 residues. The CDR3 DNA reads as TGTGCCAGCTCACCGCAGAAGGACAGGGGGAACACCATATATTTT. It yields the protein CASSPQKDRGNTIYF.

The chain carries TRBV7-2 and TRBJ1-5, with TRBD1 matching 7 bases. V shed 0 bases, J shed 6 bases, and the junction held 5 bases outside the gene matches. The CDR3 consists of 15 residues. CDR1 and CDR2 from the germline V gene are SGHTA and FQGNSA. The DNA of the CDR3 is TGTGCCAGCAGCTTAGCGGGACAGTCTTTTCAGCCCCAGCATTTT. Translating it yields CASSLAGQSFQPQHF.

The rearrangement uses TRBV7-2 and TRBJ2-5, with 10 bases that match TRBD2. The CDR3 extends over 19 amino acids. The V segment lost 4 bases and the J segment 3 bases; nucleotides outside the gene matches: 17. Germline V gene data show CDR1 as SGHTA and CDR2 as FQGNSA. CDR3 in amino acids: CASSSWTSGRRGREETQYF. DNA of the CDR3: TGTGCCAGCAGCTCCTGGACTAGCGGCAGAAGGGGTAGAGAAGAGACCCAGTACTTC.